This entry lists 29 T cell receptor beta chains sequenced from one sample in a study of blood T cell repertoires in COVID-19. Using immunoSEQ multiplex PCR, the repertoire was profiled, and TCRdb retains in-frame clones only, with some absent. The sample lists fewer than 350,000 clones, approximately 90% occurring once. The sample was PBMCs or T cells enriched from blood (not recorded which). The receptors here all came from a middle-aged man who had been exposed to COVID-19.

The gene calls are TRBV15 and TRBJ1-1; the match to TRBD1 covers 7 bases. V was clipped by 2 bases and J by 3 bases; unmatched bases: 9. The germline CDR1 and CDR2 sequences are LNHNV and YYDKDF (reference sequence). CDR3 size: 16 residues. The CDR3 bases are TGTGCCACCAGCAGACCTCTAGGACAGGAGGACACTGAAGCTTTCTTT. Protein sequence: CATSRPLGQEDTEAFF.

The CDR3 DNA is TGTGCCAGCAGCGTAGGTGTGGGCGGGAGGGTGGATACGCAGTATTTT. This gives the protein CASSVGVGGRVDTQYF. This chain uses TRBV9 with TRBJ2-3; 9 nucleotides line up with TRBD2. V lost 0 bases to trimming and J lost 6 bases; unmatched junction nucleotides: 8. CDR1 is SGDLS, CDR2 YYNGEE, per germline. The CDR3 has 16 amino acids.

This clone was counted a single time. This rearrangement joins TRBV10-1 to TRBJ2-3; possibly TRBD1 for D (5 bases). Germline loops: CDR1 WNHNN, CDR2 SYGVQD (reference sequence). Trimming removed 0 bases from V and 0 bases from J, with 7 bases in between. The CDR3 has 15 residues. CDR3 region: CASSESTASTDTQYF. In nucleotides, the CDR3 is TGCGCCAGCAGTGAGTCGACAGCTAGCACAGATACGCAGTATTTT.

The J gene is TRBJ2-7, the V gene TRBV28; a possible D gene is TRBD2 (6 bases). CDR1 and CDR2 (germline): MDHEN, SYDVKM. The CDR3 spans 16 residues. Trimming removed 3 bases at V and 1 base at J, with 16 bases between. CDR3 loop: CASSLSSVGISYEQYF. CDR3 coding DNA: TGTGCCAGCAGTTTGTCTAGCGTGGGGATTTCCTACGAGCAGTACTTC.

The chain combines TRBV7-3 with TRBJ2-1; TRBD1 matches 10 bases. The CDR3 has 16 amino acids. Germline loops: CDR1 SGHTA, CDR2 FQGTGA. With V trimmed by 2 bases and J by 5 bases, 6 bases remained unmatched. Written as DNA, the CDR3 is TGTGCCAGCAGCTTAGGGGACAGGGGTAACAACAATGAGCAGTTCTTC. It is translated as CASSLGDRGNNNEQFF.

Only one count was recorded for this clone. The rearrangement uses TRBV5-3 and TRBJ1-5; 8 positions match TRBD1. TRBV5-3 counts as an open reading frame of uncertain function. The CDR3 is 16 amino acids. Unmatched junction bases numbered 9, after V lost 7 bases and J lost 0 bases. The CDR3 loop reads CARLGQGARSNQPQHF. The CDR3 DNA reads as TGTGCCAGATTAGGGCAGGGGGCGCGTAGCAATCAGCCCCAGCATTTT.

The chain carries TRBV6-1 and TRBJ1-1; TRBD1 matches at 7 bases. Per germline, CDR1 MNHNS and CDR2 SASEGT. The CDR3 runs 16 residues. The J segment lost 0 bases and the V segment lost 0 bases, leaving 4 bases of the junction unmatched. The CDR3 bases are TGTGCCAGCAGTGAAGCGACAGGGCGAATGAACACTGAAGCTTTCTTT. This sequence encodes CASSEATGRMNTEAFF.

The chain uses TRBV7-9 and TRBJ2-1; 8 nucleotides agree with TRBD2. This CDR3 has 14 residues. CDR1 is SEHNR, CDR2 FQNEAQ, per germline (reference sequence). The ends lost 2 bases at V and 11 bases at J; junction bases unmatched: 8. The DNA of the CDR3 is TGTGCCAGCAGCTTACCGGGACTAGTATCTAAGCAGTTCTTC. Amino acid sequence: CASSLPGLVSKQFF.

The chain links TRBV2 to TRBJ1-5, with 7 bases lining up with TRBD1. This CDR3 spans 15 amino acids. CDR1 and CDR2 from the germline V gene are SNHLY and FYNNEI. V was clipped by 6 bases and J by 6 bases; unmatched bases: 11. The chain's CDR3 is CASSLDSGGSQPQHF. The CDR3 DNA reads TGTGCCAGCAGCCTCGACTCAGGGGGTAGTCAGCCCCAGCATTTT.

The chain links TRBV11-2 to TRBJ2-2, with D possibly matching TRBD1 (5 bases). V was pared by 4 bases and J by 6 bases, with 18 bases between. The CDR3 contains 16 residues. CDR1 and CDR2 from the germline V gene are SGHAT and FQNNGV. The CDR3 DNA sequence: TGTGCCAGCAGCTCCCTCTCAGGGTACCCCCCCGGGGAGCTGTTTTTT. It encodes CASSSLSGYPPGELFF.

J is TRBJ2-1 and V is TRBV24-1; no reliable D call. The CDR3 covers 13 residues. Per the germline V gene, CDR1 is KGHDR and CDR2 is SFDVKD. V lost 4 bases and J 1 base, leaving 4 bases between the germline ends. CDR3 in DNA: TGTGCCACCAGTGACAGGTCCTACAATGAGCAGTTCTTC. Its protein is CATSDRSYNEQFF.

The chain employs TRBV29-1 and TRBJ2-3; 12 bases align to TRBD2. After removal of 3 bases from V and 6 bases from J, the junction contained 4 bases not matched to a gene. There are 14 residues in the CDR3. Germline V gene data show CDR1 as SQVTM and CDR2 as ANQGSEA. This CDR3 reads CSVEATSGSDTQYF. For the CDR3, the DNA is TGCAGCGTTGAGGCGACTAGCGGGAGTGATACGCAGTATTTT.

The chain is built from TRBV6-5 and TRBJ1-1; TRBD1 is a possible D gene (5 bases). With 6 bases removed from V and 0 bases from J, the gap between germline ends came to 8 bases. Germline CDR1 reads MNHEY; CDR2 reads SVGAGI. The CDR3 extends over 13 amino acids. CDR3 bases: TGTGCCAGCAGGCGACAGTTGAACACTGAAGCTTTCTTT. It encodes CASRRQLNTEAFF.

CDR3 sequence reads: CASSSPAGTSGPLSYNEQFF. CDR3 coding DNA: TGTGCCAGCAGTTCTCCAGCCGGGACTAGCGGGCCCTTATCCTACAATGAGCAGTTCTTC. The chain has TRBV27 and TRBJ2-1, with 12 bases matching TRBD2. The CDR3 is made up of 20 amino acids. Germline loops: CDR1 MNHEY, CDR2 SMNVEV (reference sequence). With V trimmed by 4 bases and J by 1 base, 14 bases remained unmatched.

The chain has TRBV5-6 and TRBJ1-1; 10 nucleotides match TRBD1. The CDR3 runs to 13 residues. Germline lookup yields CDR1 SGHDT and CDR2 YYEEEE. Unmatched junction bases numbered 2, after V lost 3 bases and J lost 6 bases. The CDR3 protein is CASSWTGGPEAFF. In DNA form, the CDR3 reads TGTGCCAGCAGCTGGACAGGGGGTCCTGAAGCTTTCTTT.

The chain combines TRBV5-1 with TRBJ1-2; TRBD1 matches at 8 bases. CDR3 length equals 14 residues. The V gene's germline CDR1 is SGHRS and CDR2 YFSETQ. V lost 4 bases, J lost 1 base, and 3 bases stayed unmatched. CDR3 amino acids: CASSRTGNNYGYTF. DNA of the CDR3: TGCGCCAGCAGCAGGACAGGGAATAACTATGGCTACACCTTC.

The chain carries TRBV28 and TRBJ1-2; D perhaps matches TRBD1 (5 bases). V was clipped by 4 bases and J by 5 bases, with 20 bases between them. CDR3 length equals 16 residues. Germline CDR1 is MDHEN and CDR2 is SYDVKM. The CDR3 DNA follows: TGTGCCAGCAGTTCCCGGTCTGGGGGGTCGCCGTATGGCTACACCTTC. It translates to CASSSRSGGSPYGYTF.

In its sample, this clone was seen once. The rearrangement uses TRBV6-6 and TRBJ1-5; maybe TRBD1 (6 bases). CDR1 is MNHNY and CDR2 is SVGAGI in the germline V gene (reference sequence). The germline V and J ends were trimmed by 7 bases and 4 bases, with 11 bases remaining between them. The CDR3 is 13 residues long. CDR3 bases: TGTGCCAGCAAACCCCAGGGGAATCAGCCCCAGCATTTT. Translation gives CASKPQGNQPQHF.

The rearrangement uses TRBV5-5 and TRBJ2-1, with 8 bases that match TRBD1. The CDR3 extends over 14 amino acids. The germline V gene has CDR1 SGHKS and CDR2 YYEKEE (reference sequence). The V and J ends lost 4 bases and 5 bases, in that order; junction bases with no gene match: 5. The CDR3 loop reads CASSTQGAHNEQFF. CDR3 nucleotides: TGTGCCAGCAGCACCCAGGGGGCGCACAATGAGCAGTTCTTC.

J is TRBJ2-1 and V is TRBV18; D is uncertain. V shed 3 bases and J shed 6 bases, with 15 bases lying between them. Germline-derived CDR1 and CDR2 are KGHSH and LQKENI. This CDR3 is built from 15 residues. The CDR3 region is CASSPSRSPFNEQFF. Written as DNA, the CDR3 is TGTGCCAGCTCACCGTCCAGGTCCCCGTTCAATGAGCAGTTCTTC.

V and J are TRBV19 and TRBJ2-7; TRBD2 matches at 10 bases. This CDR3 has 14 residues. The junction had 2 bases not matched to a gene; V was cut back by 4 bases and J by 2 bases. Germline CDR1 LNHDA, CDR2 SQIVND (reference sequence). CDR3 in amino acids: CASSKREGPYEQYF. As DNA, the CDR3 is TGTGCCAGTAGTAAGCGGGAGGGACCCTACGAGCAGTACTTC.

The V and J genes are TRBV5-6 and TRBJ1-1, with a tentative D call TRBD1 (6 bases). V was shortened by 0 bases and J by 5 bases, with 11 bases between the two germline ends. The CDR3 extends over 14 amino acids. Germline V CDR1 and CDR2: SGHDT, YYEEEE. This CDR3 is CASSLDRVGTEAFF. The CDR3 DNA reads TGTGCCAGCAGCTTGGACAGGGTCGGAACTGAAGCTTTCTTT.

The rearrangement links TRBV15 to TRBJ1-5, with TRBD1 matching over 9 bases. With V trimmed by 9 bases and J by 7 bases, 13 bases remained unmatched. CDR3 length: 15 amino acids. Germline loops: CDR1 LNHNV, CDR2 YYDKDF (reference sequence). This CDR3 is CATAGRTGVDQPQHF. In nucleotides, the CDR3 is TGTGCCACGGCCGGGCGGACAGGGGTGGACCAGCCCCAGCATTTT.

The V and J genes are TRBV4-3 and TRBJ2-2; the D gene is possibly TRBD2 (5 bases). The CDR3 is 14 residues long. Trimming cost V 3 bases and J 5 bases, with 10 bases left between them. Germline assignment: CDR1 LGHNA and CDR2 YSLEER. The CDR3 DNA is TGCGCCAGCAGCCAGTTACTAGGGACCGGGGAGCTGTTTTTT. Translating it yields CASSQLLGTGELFF.

The chain joins TRBV29-1 to TRBJ1-1; TRBD1 might be the D (6 bases). This CDR3 is 13 amino acids long. The germline V gene has CDR1 SQVTM and CDR2 ANQGSEA. Trimming shortened V by 6 bases and J by 2 bases, and 13 bases separated the two germline ends. The CDR3 loop reads CSVEQGYNTEAFF. In nucleotides, the CDR3 is TGCAGCGTCGAACAGGGATATAACACTGAAGCTTTCTTT. Combining the CDR3 with reference TRBV29-1 and TRBJ1-1 gives the whole variable domain SAVISQKPSRDICQRGTSLTIQCQVDSQVTMMFWYRQQPGQSLTLIATANQGSEATYESGFVIDKFPISRPNLTFSTLTVSNMSPEDSSIYLCSVEQGYNTEAFFGQGTRLTVV.

The V and J genes are TRBV18 and TRBJ2-5; D is possibly TRBD2 (6 bases). Germline assignment: CDR1 KGHSH and CDR2 LQKENI. There are 15 residues in the CDR3. V was pared by 0 bases and J by 5 bases, with 13 bases between. The CDR3 nucleotides read TGTGCCAGCTCACCACCTGAACGGAGGGGCGAGACCCAGTACTTC. Its translation is CASSPPERRGETQYF.

This chain uses TRBV28 with TRBJ2-5; no definite D call. Trimming shortened V by 8 bases and J by 1 base, and 5 bases separated the two germline ends. CDR3 length: 11 amino acids. CDR1 is MDHEN and CDR2 is SYDVKM in the germline V gene. The CDR3 DNA follows: TGTGCCAGCTCCCTCCAAGAGACCCAGTACTTC. Amino acid sequence: CASSLQETQYF.

The chain has TRBV6-5 and TRBJ2-7, with a tentative D call TRBD2 (5 bases). Trimming removed 7 bases at V and 3 bases at J, with 13 bases between. From germline, CDR1 is MNHEY and CDR2 SVGAGI. The CDR3 runs to 13 residues. The CDR3 DNA reads as TGTGCCAGCACGCTCTCTGGAGGCTACGAGCAGTACTTC. It encodes CASTLSGGYEQYF.

V usage is TRBV6-5 and J usage is TRBJ2-1; D remains unclear. V lost 2 bases to trimming and J lost 6 bases, with 11 bases between them. The CDR3 is 14 residues long. Germline V gene data show CDR1 as MNHEY and CDR2 as SVGAGI. DNA of the CDR3: TGTGCCAGCAGTTACCGTATCGGGTTCAATGAGCAGTTCTTC. This sequence encodes CASSYRIGFNEQFF.